The 10 T cell receptor beta chains presented below share a single source sample, sequenced in a study of cytomegalovirus exposure and HLA in healthy donors. 60 Vbeta and 13 Jbeta primers were used in PCR. TCRdb's table, derived via immunoSEQ multiplex PCR, lists solely in-frame clones and lacks some. This table has 55,000 to 65,000 clones, around 86% appearing once. Sample: PBMCs. The receptors shown here come from a female donor in good health and CMV-seronegative.

The rearrangement uses TRBV19 and TRBJ2-5, with TRBD2 matching over 8 bases. The ends lost 5 bases at V and 5 bases at J; junction bases unmatched: 7. Germline V gene lookup returns CDR1 LNHDA and CDR2 SQIVND (reference sequence). CDR3 length equals 14 residues. Here the CDR3 reads CASSFGGADETQYF. The CDR3 DNA follows: TGTGCCAGTAGTTTCGGGGGGGCCGACGAGACCCAGTACTTC. Drawing the rest from reference TRBV19 and TRBJ2-5, the complete variable domain is DGGITQSPKYLFRKEGQNVTLSCEQNLNHDAMYWYRQDPGQGLRLIYYSQIVNDFQKGDIAEGYSVSREKKESFPLTVTSAQKNPTAFYLCASSFGGADETQYFGPGTRLLVL.

The rearrangement uses TRBV6-5 and TRBJ1-5; TRBD1 might be the D (5 bases). Trimming pared 9 bases from V and 0 bases from J, leaving 9 bases between. CDR1 and CDR2 (germline): MNHEY, SVGAGI. The CDR3 is 13 residues long. The chain's CDR3 is CASGDSSNQPQHF. The CDR3 DNA sequence: TGTGCCAGTGGCGACAGTAGCAATCAGCCCCAGCATTTT.

V and J are TRBV6-1 and TRBJ2-5; possible D gene TRBD1, 5 bases. The J call may be wrong; the DNA end is better matched by TRBJ2-7. The CDR3 totals 14 residues. Germline CDR1 is MNHNS and CDR2 is SASEGT. CDR3 loop: CASSRTLQEYEQYF. CDR3 sequence (DNA): TGTGCCAGCAGTCGCACCCTACAGGAATACGAGCAGTACTTC.

The chain recombines TRBV23-1 with TRBJ1-2, with 7 positions matching TRBD1. TRBV23-1 has ORF status, its function being uncertain. This CDR3 comprises 15 residues. The trim removed 10 bases at V and 4 bases at J, leaving 15 bases unmatched. CDR3 DNA sequence: TGCGCCACGTTCGCGGGACCGACAGGGTCCTATGGCTACACCTTC. It translates to CATFAGPTGSYGYTF.

The rearrangement links TRBV5-1 to TRBJ2-7; 12 bases are a match to TRBD2. Germline CDR1 is SGHRS and CDR2 is YFSETQ. With V trimmed by 4 bases and J by 3 bases, 8 bases remained unmatched. The CDR3 totals 16 residues. This chain's CDR3 is CASSPPLLAGGYEQYF. The CDR3 DNA follows: TGCGCCAGCAGCCCCCCCCTACTAGCGGGGGGCTACGAGCAGTACTTC.

Here the CDR3 reads CASSKILRGDGYTF. The DNA of the CDR3 is TGTGCCAGCAGTAAAATCCTCAGGGGCGATGGCTACACCTTC. V gene TRBV4-2 combines with J gene TRBJ1-2, with a weak D call TRBD1 (6 bases). The CDR3 sequence is 14 residues long. Germline V CDR1 and CDR2: LGHNA, YNFKEQ. Trimming pared 6 bases from V and 6 bases from J, leaving 17 bases between.

The gene calls are TRBV9 and TRBJ2-7; D perhaps matches TRBD2 (5 bases). CDR1 is SGDLS and CDR2 is YYNGEE in the germline V gene. The V end was cut by 0 bases, the J end by 2 bases, with 9 bases between. The CDR3 covers 14 residues. CDR3: CASSVDWRPYEQYF. CDR3 nucleotide sequence: TGTGCCAGCAGCGTAGATTGGAGGCCCTACGAGCAGTACTTC.

This sequence joins TRBV27 and TRBJ2-5; 7 bases match TRBD2. The CDR3 extends over 14 amino acids. V lost 6 bases, J lost 4 bases, and 8 bases stayed unmatched. Germline V gene sequence: CDR1 MNHEY, CDR2 SMNVEV (reference sequence). In DNA form, the CDR3 reads TGTGCCAGCAGAGGGCGCAGGGAGGGAGAGACCCAGTACTTC. It yields the protein CASRGRREGETQYF.

The chain is built from TRBV9 and TRBJ2-3; 10 nucleotides agree with TRBD2. J gave up 6 bases and V 4 bases, and 8 bases lay outside the gene matches. There are 15 residues in the CDR3. Per the germline V gene, CDR1 is SGDLS and CDR2 is YYNGEE. The CDR3 DNA follows: TGTGCCAGCAGCTTCCGGACTAGCGGTCCTGATACGCAGTATTTT. Amino acid sequence: CASSFRTSGPDTQYF.

CDR3 residues: CASSLFAGPEAFF. CDR3 coding DNA: TGTGCCAGCAGCTTGTTCGCGGGCCCTGAAGCTTTCTTT. V gene TRBV5-6 combines with J gene TRBJ1-1, with no clear D. The CDR3 length is 13 residues. From germline, CDR1 is SGHDT and CDR2 YYEEEE. Trimming removed 1 base from V and 6 bases from J, with 10 bases in between. Drawing the rest from reference TRBV5-6 and TRBJ1-1, the complete variable domain is DAGVTQSPTHLIKTRGQQVTLRCSPKSGHDTVSWYQQALGQGPQFIFQYYEEEERQRGNFPDRFSGHQFPNYSSELNVNALLLGDSALYLCASSLFAGPEAFFGQGTRLTVV.